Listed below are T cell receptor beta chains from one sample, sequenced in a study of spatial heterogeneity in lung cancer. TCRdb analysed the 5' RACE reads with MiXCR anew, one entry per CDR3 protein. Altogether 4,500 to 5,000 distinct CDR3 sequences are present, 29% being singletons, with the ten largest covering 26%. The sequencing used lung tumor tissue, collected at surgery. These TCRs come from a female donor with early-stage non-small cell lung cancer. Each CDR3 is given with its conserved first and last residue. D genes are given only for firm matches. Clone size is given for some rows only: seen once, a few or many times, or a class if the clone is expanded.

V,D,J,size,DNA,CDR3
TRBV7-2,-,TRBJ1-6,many,TGTGCCAGCAGCTTAGAAGGGTTGGATTCACCCCTCCACTTT,CASSLEGLDSPLHF
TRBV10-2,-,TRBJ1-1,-,TGCGCCAGCAAAAACAGGGAGGGCACTGAAGCTTTCTTT,CASKNREGTEAFF
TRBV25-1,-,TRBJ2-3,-,TGTGCCAGCAGTGAATACAGGAGGAGGGACCGAGATACGCAGTATTTT,CASSEYRRRDRDTQYF
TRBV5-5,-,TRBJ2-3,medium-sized,TGTGCCAGCAGCCCGGGACATCGCACAGATACGCAGTATTTT,CASSPGHRTDTQYF
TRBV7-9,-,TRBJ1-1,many,TGTGCCAGCAGCTTTACTTCAGGGGTTGAAGCTTTCTTT,CASSFTSGVEAFF
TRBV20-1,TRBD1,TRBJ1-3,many,TGCAGTGTTCCAAGGACAGGGACTGGAAACACCATATATTTT,CSVPRTGTGNTIYF
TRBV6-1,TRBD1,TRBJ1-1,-,TGTGCCAGCAGTCCCCTGGGACAGCTGAACACTGAAGCTTTCTTT,CASSPLGQLNTEAFF
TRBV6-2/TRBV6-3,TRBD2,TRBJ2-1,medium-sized,TGTGCCAGCAGTTACTATAGCGGGAGCCCCAGCTCCTACAATGAGCAGTTCTTC,CASSYYSGSPSSYNEQFF
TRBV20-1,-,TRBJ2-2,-,TGCAGTGCAAGGACCTCCGCGAACACCGGGGAGCTGTTTTTT,CSARTSANTGELFF
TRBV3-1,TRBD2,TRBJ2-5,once,TGTGCCAGCAGCCAAACACTAGCGGCGGAGACCCAGTACTTC,CASSQTLAAETQYF
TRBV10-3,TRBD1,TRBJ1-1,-,TGTGCCATCAGTGAGAGCAGTCAGGGGGTTACTGAAGCTTTCTTT,CAISESSQGVTEAFF
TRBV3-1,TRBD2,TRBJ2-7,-,TGTGCCAGCAGCCGCGGGGGTTCTTCCTACGAGCAGTACTTC,CASSRGGSSYEQYF
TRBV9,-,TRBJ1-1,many,TGTGCCAGCAGCGTGACAGGGAACACTGAAGCTTTCTTT,CASSVTGNTEAFF
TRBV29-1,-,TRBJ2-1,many,TGCAGCGCCCTTGGGGGACCCTTCAATGAGCAGTTCTTC,CSALGGPFNEQFF
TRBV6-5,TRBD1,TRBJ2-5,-,TGTGCCAGCAGGATGGACAGGGATCAAGAGACCCAGTACTTC,CASRMDRDQETQYF
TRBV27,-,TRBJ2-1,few,TGTGCCAGCAGTTTATCCGGGACACTGGTTACTGAGCAGTTCTTC,CASSLSGTLVTEQFF
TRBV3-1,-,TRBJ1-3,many,TGTGCCAGCAGCCCCCGGCTGTTGGGGGGCGATGGAAACACCATATATTTT,CASSPRLLGGDGNTIYF
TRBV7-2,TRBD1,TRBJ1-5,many,TGTGCCAGCAGCTTGGGCGACAGGGCCGGACGGGTGCCCCAGCATTTT,CASSLGDRAGRVPQHF
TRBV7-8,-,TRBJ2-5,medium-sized,TGTGCCAGCAGCTTTGTGGGGCGCAACCTCCAAGAGACCCAGTACTTC,CASSFVGRNLQETQYF
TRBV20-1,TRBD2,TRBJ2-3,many,TGCAGTGCTAGAGCGGGGGGTGCCACAGATACGCAGTATTTT,CSARAGGATDTQYF